The 9 T cell receptor beta chains reported below all come from one sample, sequenced in a study of shared clonotypes between healthy human individuals. Libraries were prepared by immunoSEQ multiplex PCR; TCRdb keeps only in-frame clonotypes and omits some of them. The sample has about 480,000 clones; about 80% are singletons. Sequencing was carried out using PBMCs. Receptors originate from a woman aged 40 to 55 in good health. Some clones in this sample may be carry-over from other donors' samples.

This clone has a single count. V and J are TRBV7-3 and TRBJ2-2; 12 nucleotides line up with TRBD2. Germline loops: CDR1 SGHTA, CDR2 FQGTGA. This CDR3 contains 18 residues. J gave up 2 bases and V 4 bases, and 8 bases lay outside the gene matches. The CDR3, as DNA: TGTGCCAGCAGCTCCACTCGACTAGCGGGAGACAACACCGGGGAGCTGTTTTTT. Amino acids: CASSSTRLAGDNTGELFF.

The chain carries TRBV29-1 and TRBJ1-2; possibly TRBD1 for D (6 bases). V lost 6 bases and J 4 bases, leaving 15 bases between the germline ends. The CDR3 runs 13 residues. Germline V gene sequence: CDR1 SQVTM, CDR2 ANQGSEA. The CDR3 loop is CSVTLGAGYGYTF. The CDR3 DNA sequence: TGCAGCGTCACCCTGGGGGCAGGCTATGGCTACACCTTC. The complete variable domain, with remaining parts taken from reference TRBV29-1 and TRBJ1-2, reads SAVISQKPSRDICQRGTSLTIQCQVDSQVTMMFWYRQQPGQSLTLIATANQGSEATYESGFVIDKFPISRPNLTFSTLTVSNMSPEDSSIYLCSVTLGAGYGYTFGSGTRLTVV.

On this clone itself: This may stem from a read error, because a much larger clone lies one nucleotide away. CDR3 in amino acids: CASSHSTDTQYF. The CDR3 DNA follows: TGTGCCAGCAGTCATAGCACAGATACGCAGTATTTT. The rearrangement uses TRBV6-1 and TRBJ2-3, with D hard to call. The CDR3 spans 12 residues. Germline V gene sequence: CDR1 MNHNS, CDR2 SASEGT. Trimming stripped 5 bases from V and 0 bases from J, with 3 bases between.

CDR3 DNA: TGCGCCAGCAGTCAAGACAGTTTGAACACTGAAGCTTTCTTT. Translation gives CASSQDSLNTEAFF. This sequence joins TRBV5-1 and TRBJ1-1; D perhaps matches TRBD1 (5 bases). The ends were cut back, 5 bases at V and 0 bases at J, with 11 bases in the middle. Looked up from germline, CDR1 is SGHRS and CDR2 is YFSETQ. The CDR3 is 14 residues long.

This chain connects TRBV7-9 to TRBJ2-2; 7 nucleotides align to TRBD2. Germline V CDR1 and CDR2: SEHNR, FQNEAQ (reference sequence). With V trimmed by 7 bases and J by 2 bases, 10 bases remained unmatched. The CDR3 length is 16 residues. CDR3 sequence: CASILWGGSNTGELFF. In nucleotides, the CDR3 is TGTGCCAGCATCCTATGGGGCGGGAGCAACACCGGGGAGCTGTTTTTT.

This chain joins TRBV14 and TRBJ2-7, with TRBD2 matching over 12 bases. The V gene end was trimmed by 0 bases and the J gene end by 4 bases; junction bases not matched to a gene: 1. CDR3 length equals 15 residues. Germline V gene data show CDR1 as SGHDN and CDR2 as FVKESK. In DNA form, the CDR3 reads TGTGCCAGCAGCCAAGAAACTAGCGGGAGGTACGAGCAGTACTTC. Protein sequence: CASSQETSGRYEQYF.

This chain links TRBV19 with TRBJ2-1; D uncertain. CDR3 length equals 13 residues. Germline V gene data show CDR1 as LNHDA and CDR2 as SQIVND (reference sequence). Trimming pared 7 bases from V and 5 bases from J, leaving 12 bases between. CDR3 nucleotides: TGTGCCAGTAATTACGGACCGCACAATGAGCAGTTCTTC. As protein: CASNYGPHNEQFF.

The V gene is TRBV11-2, the J gene TRBJ2-3, with 7 positions matching TRBD2. Germline lookup yields CDR1 SGHAT and CDR2 FQNNGV. With V trimmed by 1 base and J by 6 bases, 4 bases remained unmatched. The CDR3 covers 14 residues. CDR3 sequence: CASSLGLAGDTQYF. CDR3 bases: TGTGCCAGCAGCTTAGGACTAGCAGGGGATACGCAGTATTTT.

J is TRBJ2-3 and V is TRBV4-2; D gene ambiguous. Germline V gene sequence: CDR1 LGHNA, CDR2 YNFKEQ. The CDR3 sequence is 15 residues long. The V end lost 1 base, the J end lost 8 bases, and 16 bases lay between the germline ends. The CDR3: CASSQGELDGSTQYF. The DNA of the CDR3 is TGTGCCAGCAGCCAAGGTGAATTAGATGGTTCTACGCAGTATTTT.